These 32 T cell receptor beta chains were all obtained from the same sample, sequenced in a study of T cell repertoires in cytomegalovirus infection. The antigens of these receptors remain unknown. TCRdb fed the reads into MiXCR, producing one record per CDR3 protein. The sample contains a few hundred thousand distinct CDR3 sequences, about 39% of which appear only once. The starting material was cultured PBMCs, obtained from culture after CMV antigen stimulation. The receptors shown here come from a human donor in good health (CMV status not recorded). Some clones in this sample may be carry-over from other donors' samples.

The chain combines TRBV2 with TRBJ2-5, with D maybe TRBD2 (5 bases). V lost 7 bases and J lost 4, with 19 bases in between. Germline V gene sequence: CDR1 SNHLY, CDR2 FYNNEI. This CDR3 spans 15 amino acids. The CDR3 DNA reads as TGTGCCAGCACCCTGAGATCGGGGAAAGGAGAGACCCAGTACTTC. This codes for CASTLRSGKGETQYF.

This clonotype was seen a few times. DNA of the CDR3: TGTGCCAGTAGTATCGGACGGAACTATGGCTACACCTTC. This sequence encodes CASSIGRNYGYTF. The chain combines TRBV19 with TRBJ1-2; D is unresolved. Germline V CDR1 and CDR2: LNHDA, SQIVND (reference sequence). Trimming took off 3 bases at V and 2 bases at J, with 7 bases between the two ends. CDR3 length: 13 amino acids.

There are a few counts of this clonotype. J is TRBJ1-1 and V is TRBV12-3 or TRBV12-4; weak D call: TRBD1 (5 bases). V shed 3 bases and J shed 2 bases, with 10 bases lying between them. CDR3 size: 14 residues. The CDR3 DNA reads as TGTGCCAGCAGTTTGCAGGGCAAAAACACTGAAGCTTTCTTT. Translated: CASSLQGKNTEAFF.

V gene TRBV7-2 combines with J gene TRBJ2-4, with D perhaps TRBD2 (5 bases). Germline V gives CDR1 SGHTA, CDR2 FQGNSA. The CDR3 is 13 amino acids. The V end lost 10 bases, the J end lost 2 bases, and 12 bases lay between the germline ends. The CDR3 DNA follows: TGTGCCACCGGAGGCCTCCCCAAAAACATTCAGTACTTC. It encodes CATGGLPKNIQYF. Based on the CDR3 plus reference TRBV7-2 and TRBJ2-4, the full variable domain is GAGVSQSPSNKVTEKGKDVELRCDPISGHTALYWYRQSLGQGLEFLIYFQGNSAPDKSGLPSDRFSAERTGGSVSTLTIQRTQQEDSAVYLCATGGLPKNIQYFGAGTRLSVL.

CDR3 protein: CASSYSWQPQHF. The CDR3 bases are TGTGCCAGCAGTTACTCTTGGCAGCCCCAGCATTTT. The genes are TRBV6-2 or TRBV6-3 and TRBJ1-5, with no clear D. The CDR3 runs to 12 residues. From germline, CDR1 is MNHEY and CDR2 SVGEGT. The V end lost 0 bases, the J end lost 7 bases, and 4 bases lay between the germline ends.

This clonotype has more than one count but fewer than ten. The chain joins TRBV6-1 to TRBJ2-5, with TRBD1 as a possible D gene (5 bases). Germline V gives CDR1 MNHNS, CDR2 SASEGT. V was cut by 6 bases and J by 5 bases, with 13 bases left in between. The CDR3 consists of 13 residues. The CDR3 region has the DNA TGTGCCAGCAGCCGCAGGGTCCACGAGACCCAGTACTTC. This encodes CASSRRVHETQYF.

This chain links TRBV2 with TRBJ1-1, with D tentatively TRBD1 (5 bases). Trimming shortened V by 5 bases and J by 1 base, and 11 bases separated the two germline ends. The germline V gene has CDR1 SNHLY and CDR2 FYNNEI. This CDR3 has 14 residues. CDR3 coding DNA: TGTGCCAGCAGTTCTGAGGGGACGAACACTGAAGCTTTCTTT. Translated, it gives CASSSEGTNTEAFF.

The chain employs TRBV3-1 and TRBJ1-1; D remains ambiguous. The CDR3 has 15 residues. With 2 bases removed from V and 0 bases from J, the gap between germline ends came to 10 bases. From germline, CDR1 is LGHDT and CDR2 YNNKEL (reference sequence). The CDR3 is CASSQRGLMNTEAFF. The CDR3 coding sequence is TGTGCCAGCAGCCAACGGGGTCTCATGAACACTGAAGCTTTCTTT.

The chain is built from TRBV12-3 or TRBV12-4 and TRBJ1-5, with D possibly matching TRBD1 (6 bases). The CDR3 spans 19 residues. Between the trimmed V and J ends, which lost 5 bases and 0 bases, there was a span of 23 bases. The CDR3 is CASSNQVYRDPGSNQPQHF. The CDR3 DNA reads TGTGCCAGCAGTAACCAGGTTTACAGGGACCCGGGTAGCAATCAGCCCCAGCATTTT.

This chain uses TRBV5-6 with TRBJ1-1; D unclear. Trimming stripped 4 bases from V and 6 bases from J, with 16 bases between. The CDR3 consists of 14 residues. The germline V gene encodes CDR1 SGHDT and CDR2 YYEEEE. The CDR3 is CASSPPAGQAEAFF. In DNA, the CDR3 is TGTGCCAGCAGCCCGCCCGCCGGGCAGGCTGAAGCTTTCTTT.

This clonotype has a handful of counts. This sequence joins TRBV7-9 and TRBJ1-4; a possible D gene is TRBD1 (6 bases). CDR3 length equals 15 residues. The V gene lost 7 bases and the J gene lost 6 bases, with 18 bases spanning the gap. Germline V lookup: CDR1 SEHNR, CDR2 FQNEAQ (reference sequence). CDR3 in DNA: TGTGCCAGCACCACGATGGGGGGCGGAGATGAAAAACTGTTTTTT. Protein sequence: CASTTMGGGDEKLFF.

The gene calls are TRBV12-3 or TRBV12-4 and TRBJ1-6, with D perhaps matching TRBD1 (6 bases). Trimming cost V 6 bases and J 6 bases, with 21 bases left between them. This CDR3 region has 17 residues. Here the CDR3 DNA reads TGTGCCAGCAGCCCTCCTCGTGACAGGTCGACTAATTCACCCCTCCACTTT. Encoded protein: CASSPPRDRSTNSPLHF.

This clonotype was seen a handful of times. J is TRBJ2-1 and V is TRBV7-6; 7 bases line up with TRBD2. With V trimmed by 4 bases and J by 4 bases, 7 bases remained unmatched. Germline loops: CDR1 SGHVS, CDR2 FNYEAQ. This CDR3 comprises 15 residues. The CDR3 loop is CASSSNGGSYNEQFF. For the CDR3, the DNA is TGTGCCAGCAGCTCCAACGGGGGGTCATACAATGAGCAGTTCTTC.

This sequence joins TRBV5-1 and TRBJ2-1, with 8 nucleotides matching TRBD1. V trimming: 5 bases; J trimming: 5 bases; junction bases outside the gene matches: 15. This CDR3 has 17 amino acids. Germline CDR1 is SGHRS and CDR2 is YFSETQ. CDR3 loop: CASRRGPTGTGDNEQFF. The CDR3 bases are TGCGCCAGCAGGAGGGGACCAACCGGGACAGGAGACAATGAGCAGTTCTTC.

This chain uses TRBV11-2 with TRBJ2-1; D is possibly TRBD2 (7 bases). This CDR3 contains 15 residues. Germline values: CDR1 SGHAT, CDR2 FQNNGV. V gave up 1 base and J gave up 10 bases, with 17 bases separating them. The CDR3: CASSLVGRGAVEQFF. Here the CDR3 DNA reads TGTGCCAGCAGCTTAGTTGGTCGGGGGGCCGTAGAGCAGTTCTTC.

This clonotype came up many times. The gene calls are TRBV7-4 and TRBJ2-4; D perhaps matches TRBD1 (5 bases). Germline V gene lookup returns CDR1 SGHVT and CDR2 SQSDAQ. This CDR3 is 14 amino acids long. The V and J ends lost 5 bases and 4 bases respectively, with 12 bases between them. The CDR3 loop reads CASSHKRQKNIQYF. CDR3 DNA sequence: TGTGCCAGCAGCCACAAGCGACAGAAAAACATTCAGTACTTC.

In its sample, this clonotype was seen a few times. V and J are TRBV7-2 and TRBJ2-1; the D gene is possibly TRBD2 (5 bases). The V gene lost 10 bases and the J gene lost 12 bases, with 25 bases spanning the gap. The germline V gene has CDR1 SGHTA and CDR2 FQGNSA. This CDR3 is 14 amino acids long. DNA for the CDR3: TGTGCCACCAAAGGGAGTGCGGGTTCCCTGGGGCAGTTCTTC. Its translation: CATKGSAGSLGQFF.

This clonotype was seen a few times. The chain combines TRBV20-1 with TRBJ2-2, with 7 nucleotides matching TRBD1. The CDR3 loop spans 16 amino acids. J lost 2 bases, V lost 3 bases, and 9 bases had no gene match. Germline CDR1 and CDR2: DFQATT and SNEGSKA (reference sequence). The CDR3 sequence is CSASPVGTANTGELFF. The CDR3 DNA reads as TGCAGTGCTAGTCCAGTGGGGACAGCAAACACCGGGGAGCTGTTTTTT.

J is TRBJ1-5 and V is TRBV7-8; D gene uncertain. The V gene's germline CDR1 is SGHVS and CDR2 FQNEAQ. CDR3 length: 15 residues. The V end was cut by 1 base, the J end by 4 bases, with 11 bases between. The CDR3 sequence is CASSLGPGGNQPQHF. Written as DNA, the CDR3 is TGTGCCAGCAGCTTAGGACCCGGTGGGAATCAGCCCCAGCATTTT.

In regard to this clonotype: One end of the junction is discordant with germline, which a read error may explain. The genes are TRBV6-1 and TRBJ2-1; 10 bases align to TRBD2. CDR1 and CDR2 (germline): MNHNS, SASEGT. The CDR3 is made up of 15 amino acids. CDR3 sequence: CASSKAGGLWNEQFF. For the CDR3, the DNA is TGTGCCAGCAGTAAAGCGGGAGGGCTGTGGAATGAGCAGTTCTTC.

This chain links TRBV7-6 with TRBJ2-5, with D unresolved. V was cut by 7 bases and J by 2 bases, with 14 bases left in between. Germline assignment: CDR1 SGHVS and CDR2 FNYEAQ. The CDR3 totals 14 residues. The CDR3 region is CASIFSHNQETQYF. CDR3 in DNA: TGTGCCAGCATCTTTTCACATAATCAAGAGACCCAGTACTTC.

This clonotype was observed a single time. V gene TRBV11-2 combines with J gene TRBJ2-7; D is ambiguous. This CDR3 has 12 amino acids. V lost 3 bases, J lost 10 bases, and 13 bases lay in between. Germline-derived CDR1 and CDR2 are SGHAT and FQNNGV. CDR3 sequence reads: CASSFRHTLQYF. CDR3 sequence (DNA): TGTGCCAGCAGCTTTCGTCACACCCTTCAGTACTTC.

This chain connects TRBV28 to TRBJ1-2; 10 nucleotides line up with TRBD1. The CDR3 extends over 14 amino acids. The trim removed 5 bases at V and 8 bases at J, leaving 8 bases unmatched. From germline, CDR1 is MDHEN and CDR2 SYDVKM. In DNA, the CDR3 is TGTGCCAGCAGTCCGGGACAGGGGTCGGGGGGCTACACCTTC. It codes for CASSPGQGSGGYTF.

This chain uses TRBV7-8 with TRBJ1-1; D is unresolved. With 3 bases removed from V and 3 bases from J, the gap between germline ends came to 8 bases. Per germline, CDR1 SGHVS and CDR2 FQNEAQ. This CDR3 region has 13 residues. Written as DNA, the CDR3 is TGTGCCAGCAGCTTCGGTGTGGACACTGAAGCTTTCTTT. Translation: CASSFGVDTEAFF. The full variable domain, completed using reference TRBV7-8 and TRBJ1-1, is GAGVSQSPRYKVAKRGQDVALRCDPISGHVSLFWYQQALGQGPEFLTYFQNEAQLDKSGLPSDRFFAERPEGSVSTLKIQRTQQEDSAVYLCASSFGVDTEAFFGQGTRLTVV.

The V gene is TRBV27, the J gene TRBJ1-5; D remains ambiguous. Germline V gene data show CDR1 as MNHEY and CDR2 as SMNVEV (reference sequence). The CDR3 runs 13 residues. Trimming cost V 5 bases and J 9 bases, with 14 bases left between them. In DNA form, the CDR3 reads TGTGCCAGCAGTCGTGGACCCGGGAGGCCCCAGCATTTT. This encodes CASSRGPGRPQHF.

V and J are TRBV7-2 and TRBJ2-5; perhaps TRBD2 as D (5 bases). Per the germline V gene, CDR1 is SGHTA and CDR2 is FQGNSA. This CDR3 is built from 14 residues. The V and J ends lost 1 base and 7 bases respectively, with 13 bases between them. CDR3: CASSLGTRVRTQYF. CDR3 bases: TGTGCCAGCAGCTTAGGTACTAGGGTTCGGACCCAGTACTTC.

This chain uses TRBV7-6 with TRBJ2-1, with D uncertain. CDR1 and CDR2 from the germline V gene are SGHVS and FNYEAQ. The CDR3 spans 15 residues. The V end was cut by 0 bases, the J end by 5 bases, with 11 bases between. DNA for the CDR3: TGTGCCAGCAGCTTAGCGGGAAGACCCCACAATGAGCAGTTCTTC. As protein: CASSLAGRPHNEQFF.

V usage is TRBV7-2 and J usage is TRBJ2-7, with 9 positions matching TRBD2. CDR1 is SGHTA and CDR2 is FQGNSA in the germline V gene. The CDR3 covers 14 residues. V lost 2 bases and J lost 4; bases outside the gene matches: 3. CDR3 sequence (DNA): TGTGCCAGCAGCTTACGTAGCGGGAGTTACGAGCAGTACTTC. Protein sequence: CASSLRSGSYEQYF.

The genes are TRBV7-2 and TRBJ2-7, with TRBD1 as a possible D gene (6 bases). V dropped 2 bases and J dropped 1 base, with 18 bases sitting between them. CDR3 length equals 17 residues. CDR1 and CDR2 (germline): SGHTA, FQGNSA. CDR3 nucleotide sequence: TGTGCCAGCAGCTTAATATTTGGGGGCAGATCTTCCTACGAGCAGTACTTC. This sequence encodes CASSLIFGGRSSYEQYF.

This clonotype has a handful of counts. The rearrangement links TRBV12-3 or TRBV12-4 to TRBJ2-3; 10 positions agree with TRBD2. The CDR3 has 17 residues. Germline trimming cut 7 bases from V and 4 bases from J; bases unmatched to any gene: 14. The CDR3 region is CASMGLAGAPSPDTQYF. The CDR3 nucleotides are TGTGCCAGCATGGGGCTAGCGGGGGCCCCATCCCCAGATACGCAGTATTTT.

This rearrangement joins TRBV20-1 to TRBJ1-5; D gene uncertain. V lost 6 bases and J 4 bases, leaving 19 bases between the germline ends. Per germline, CDR1 DFQATT and CDR2 SNEGSKA (reference sequence). The CDR3 has 15 amino acids. In DNA, the CDR3 is TGCAGTGCCATCTCATTATCGCGGCTGAATCAGCCCCAGCATTTT. It codes for CSAISLSRLNQPQHF.

Details on this clonotype: The junction differs from germline at one of its ends, possibly a read error. The chain is built from TRBV5-3 and TRBJ2-5; D is ambiguous. TRBV5-3 is sorted into the ORF group, with uncertain function. The CDR3 spans 11 residues. The CDR3 region has the DNA TGTGCCAGCAGCTTGGCAATTGCCCAGTACTTC. It codes for CASSLAIAQYF.